This entry is about one T cell receptor beta chain. These data belong to a study of cytomegalovirus exposure and HLA in healthy donors. In the study overall: Of fewer than 450 genotyped donors, more than 70% clustered with self-reported Caucasian donors.

A multiplex PCR was run with 60 Vbeta primers and 13 Jbeta primers. TCRdb keeps only in-frame clones here, not all; method: immunoSEQ multiplex PCR. This repertoire shows tens of thousands of clones, 65% to 90% found once; its top ten account for over 15%. This TCR was sampled from an older man in good health and CMV-seropositive. What was sequenced was PBMCs.

As DNA, the CDR3 is TGTGCCATCAAAGGAGGGACAGGATTAGGGGTTGCCGCTAACTATGGCTACACCTTC. It yields the protein CAIKGGTGLGVAANYGYTF. This chain connects TRBV10-3 to TRBJ1-2; 8 bases agree with TRBD1. Germline V CDR1 and CDR2: ENHRY, SYGVKD. The length of the CDR3 is 19 residues. The trim removed 7 bases at V and 0 bases at J, leaving 19 bases unmatched.